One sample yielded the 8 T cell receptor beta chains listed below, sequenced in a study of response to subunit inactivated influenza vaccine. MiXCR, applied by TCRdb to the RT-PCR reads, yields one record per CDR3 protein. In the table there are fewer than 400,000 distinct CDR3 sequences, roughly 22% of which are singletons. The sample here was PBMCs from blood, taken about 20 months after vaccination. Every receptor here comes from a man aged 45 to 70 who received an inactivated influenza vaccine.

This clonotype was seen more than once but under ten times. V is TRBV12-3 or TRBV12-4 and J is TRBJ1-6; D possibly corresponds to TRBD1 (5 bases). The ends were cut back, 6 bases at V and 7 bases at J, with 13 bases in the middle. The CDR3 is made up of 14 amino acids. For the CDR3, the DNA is TGTGCCAGCAGGAGGGACGGGGTGAATTCACCCCTCCACTTT. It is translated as CASRRDGVNSPLHF.

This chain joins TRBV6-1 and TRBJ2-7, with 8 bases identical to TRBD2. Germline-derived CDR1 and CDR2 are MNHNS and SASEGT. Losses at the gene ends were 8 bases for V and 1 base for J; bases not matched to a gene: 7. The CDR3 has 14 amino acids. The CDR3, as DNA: TGTGCCAGCGGGTCGACGGGAGGGTCCTACGAGCAGTACTTC. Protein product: CASGSTGGSYEQYF.

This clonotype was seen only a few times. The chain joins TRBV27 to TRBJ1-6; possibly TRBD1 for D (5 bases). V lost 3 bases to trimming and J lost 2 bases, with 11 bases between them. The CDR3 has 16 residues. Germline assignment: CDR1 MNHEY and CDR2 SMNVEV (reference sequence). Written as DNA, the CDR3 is TGTGCCAGCAGTTTGATCGGCAGGGCCTATAATTCACCCCTCCACTTT. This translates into CASSLIGRAYNSPLHF.

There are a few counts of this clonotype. CDR3 region: CASSLAAGLNQPQHF. CDR3 DNA: TGTGCCAGCAGCTTAGCGGCAGGCCTCAATCAGCCCCAGCATTTT. This chain uses TRBV11-2 with TRBJ1-5; no firm D call. Trimming removed 1 base at V and 3 bases at J, with 10 bases between. The CDR3 is made up of 15 amino acids. In germline, CDR1 is SGHAT, CDR2 FQNNGV.

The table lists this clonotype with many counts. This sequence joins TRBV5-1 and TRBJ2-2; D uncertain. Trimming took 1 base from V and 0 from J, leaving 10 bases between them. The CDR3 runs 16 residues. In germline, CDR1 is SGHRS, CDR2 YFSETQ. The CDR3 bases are TGCGCCAGCAGCTTGAGCAACAACGCGAACACCGGGGAGCTGTTTTTT. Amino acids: CASSLSNNANTGELFF. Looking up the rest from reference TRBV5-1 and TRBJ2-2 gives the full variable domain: KAGVTQTPRYLIKTRGQQVTLSCSPISGHRSVSWYQQTPGQGLQFLFEYFSETQRNKGNFPGRFSGRQFSNSRSEMNVSTLELGDSALYLCASSLSNNANTGELFFGEGSRLTVL.

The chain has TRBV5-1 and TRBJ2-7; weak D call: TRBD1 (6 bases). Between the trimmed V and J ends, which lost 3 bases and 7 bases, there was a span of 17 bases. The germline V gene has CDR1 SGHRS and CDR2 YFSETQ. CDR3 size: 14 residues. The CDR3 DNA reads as TGCGCCAGCAGCTCAGGGGCCGCGCGAGTTGAGCAGTACTTC. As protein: CASSSGAARVEQYF.

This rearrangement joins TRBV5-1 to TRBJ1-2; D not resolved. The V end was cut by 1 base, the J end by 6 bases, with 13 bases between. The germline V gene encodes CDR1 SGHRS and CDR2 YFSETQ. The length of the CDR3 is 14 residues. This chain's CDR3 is CASSLFGSSDGYTF. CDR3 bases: TGCGCCAGCAGCTTGTTTGGGTCTTCGGATGGCTACACCTTC.

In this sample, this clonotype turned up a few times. The CDR3 reads CAISGGRSTDTQYF. CDR3 DNA: TGTGCAATCAGCGGCGGGAGAAGCACAGATACGCAGTATTTT. The chain is built from TRBV12-3 or TRBV12-4 and TRBJ2-3, with TRBD2 identical over 7 bases. This CDR3 is built from 14 residues.